Shown below are 5 T cell receptor beta chains from a single sample sequenced in a study of CD8 T cells in ankylosing spondylitis. TCRdb reanalysed the 5' RACE reads using MiXCR and keeps one entry per CDR3 protein. The sample holds around 35,000 distinct CDR3 sequences, 9.5% to 12% seen once. The sequencing input was synovial fluid, either unsorted or a sorted T cell fraction (not recorded which). The receptors were sampled from a male donor with ankylosing spondylitis.

This clonotype was found a few times. This chain connects TRBV3-1 to TRBJ1-1; D may be TRBD1 (5 bases). The CDR3 is 14 residues long. With 6 bases removed from V and 8 bases from J, the gap between germline ends came to 19 bases. Germline V lookup: CDR1 LGHDT, CDR2 YNNKEL (reference sequence). The CDR3 DNA reads TGTGCCAGCAGTCAAAATGGGGGTTGGACCGAAGCTTTCTTT. Its translation is CASSQNGGWTEAFF.

This clonotype was recorded at least ten times. The chain recombines TRBV28 with TRBJ2-5, with 7 nucleotides matching TRBD1. CDR1 MDHEN and CDR2 SYDVKM come from the germline V gene. Losses at the gene ends were 6 bases for V and 4 bases for J; bases not matched to a gene: 11. This CDR3 comprises 15 residues. The CDR3 nucleotides read TGTGCCAGCAGACTCGACAGGGATTTGGGAGAGACCCAGTACTTC. Residues: CASRLDRDLGETQYF.

This clonotype was detected ten times or more. The CDR3 spells CSATLLKGEGPNLGHEQYF. CDR3 coding DNA: TGCAGTGCTACCCTTTTAAAGGGGGAGGGCCCGAATTTGGGGCACGAGCAGTACTTC. The chain combines TRBV20-1 with TRBJ2-7; D possibly corresponds to TRBD2 (7 bases). Germline assignment: CDR1 DFQATT and CDR2 SNEGSKA (reference sequence). This CDR3 has 19 amino acids. Trimming cost V 4 bases and J 5 bases, with 33 bases left between them.

This clonotype was observed a few times. The chain couples TRBV14 to TRBJ2-2, with 11 bases identical to TRBD2. The ends lost 1 base at V and 5 bases at J; junction bases unmatched: 6. Germline V lookup: CDR1 SGHDN, CDR2 FVKESK. The CDR3 spans 17 residues. Here the CDR3 reads CASSQAGTSGLTGELFF. The CDR3 nucleotides read TGTGCCAGCAGCCAAGCAGGGACTAGCGGACTAACCGGGGAGCTGTTTTTT.

This chain connects TRBV27 to TRBJ2-7, with TRBD2 matching 7 bases. With 8 bases clipped from V and 3 bases from J, the junction kept 4 bases outside the gene matches. This CDR3 region has 12 residues. Germline V gives CDR1 MNHEY, CDR2 SMNVEV (reference sequence). The CDR3 DNA follows: TGTGCCAGCCAAAGCGGGAACTACGAGCAGTACTTC. It encodes CASQSGNYEQYF.